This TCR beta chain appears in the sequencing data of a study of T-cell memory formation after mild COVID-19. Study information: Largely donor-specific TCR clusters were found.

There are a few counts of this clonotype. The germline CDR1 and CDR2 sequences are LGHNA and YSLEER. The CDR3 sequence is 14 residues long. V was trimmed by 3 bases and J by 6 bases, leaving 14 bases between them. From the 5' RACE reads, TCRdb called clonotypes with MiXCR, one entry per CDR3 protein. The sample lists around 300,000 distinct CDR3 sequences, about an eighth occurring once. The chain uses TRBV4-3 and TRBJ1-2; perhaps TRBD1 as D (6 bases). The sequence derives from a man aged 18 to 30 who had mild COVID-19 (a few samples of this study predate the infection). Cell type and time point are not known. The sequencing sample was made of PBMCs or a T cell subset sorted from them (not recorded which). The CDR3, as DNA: TGCGCCAGCAGCCAGGCGACAGGCGCCAATGGCTACACCTTC. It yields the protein CASSQATGANGYTF.